The source of this TCR beta chain is a study of OX40 agonist ivuxolimab in advanced cancers. On the study more broadly: Across the patients, intravenous ivuxolimab was delivered every 2 weeks at 0.01 to 10 mg/kg. Three individuals attained partial responses, comprising one hepatocellular carcinoma case and two cutaneous melanoma cases.

TCRdb keeps only in-frame clones here, not all; method: immunoSEQ multiplex PCR. The sample lists about 51,000 clones, over 75% occurring once. This clone has a handful of counts. Antigen: not known. V lost 4 bases, J lost 5 bases, and 14 bases lay in between. The V gene's germline CDR1 is SGHAT and CDR2 FQNNGV. The CDR3 contains 14 residues. Study results and caveats: Expanded clones were, on average, more numerous in CD8+ T cells than in CD4+. Also showing low normalized T-cell clonal expansion were some of the nonresponders.

The sequences come from CD4+ or CD8+ T cells sorted from blood, collected in a trial of the OX40 agonist ivuxolimab. The chain links TRBV11-2 to TRBJ2-5; TRBD1 is a possible D gene (7 bases). This clonotype originated in an adult with an advanced solid tumor such as melanoma, head and neck, liver or kidney cancer. CDR3 residues: CASSSRDSGETQYF. CDR3 in DNA: TGTGCCAGCAGCTCCCGGGACAGCGGGGAGACCCAGTACTTC.